This TCR beta chain was recovered during a study of blood T cell repertoires in COVID-19. Per the original data handling: The authors estimated nucleated cell counts from reference gene primer amplification. The protocol was immunoSEQ multiplex PCR, while the TCRdb copy is restricted to in-frame clones and leaves out a portion. V and J calls and clone size are as listed in that table; D and trimming were resolved from the DNA. The table includes around 200,000 clones, less than 90% detected once. The germline gives CDR1 SNHLY, CDR2 FYNNEI. The CDR3 spans 13 residues. The V end lost 6 bases, the J end lost 6 bases, and 14 bases lay between the germline ends.

The sequence was collected from a woman under 40 who had been exposed to COVID-19. The sequenced material came from PBMCs or T cells enriched from blood (not recorded which). The V call is TRBV2, the J call TRBJ1-1; tentatively, D is TRBD1 (6 bases). The CDR3 sequence: CASSRQAVAEAFF. The CDR3 DNA sequence: TGTGCCAGCAGCCGACAGGCCGTGGCTGAAGCTTTCTTT.